This record concerns one T cell receptor (beta chain) sequence. The antigen is unknown. The sample is drawn from a study of cytomegalovirus exposure and HLA in healthy donors. The germline V gene encodes CDR1 SGHAT and CDR2 FQNNGV. V was cut by 0 bases and J by 1 base, with 5 bases left in between. The CDR3 is made up of 14 amino acids. Primers included in the PCR were 60 Vbeta and 13 Jbeta primers. Assay: immunoSEQ multiplex PCR; the TCRdb copy retains only in-frame clones and omits some. The sample carries around 100,000 clones, 65% to 80% recorded once. Study conclusions and caveats: Further analysis was carried out later, and it showed several of the most significant clusters appearing linked to common viral pathogens.

The sequenced sample consisted of PBMCs. This chain joins TRBV11-2 and TRBJ2-3; the D is unclear. This sequence was found in a man over 45 in good health and CMV-seronegative. The CDR3: CASSLEAGTDTQYF. CDR3 nucleotide sequence: TGTGCCAGCAGCTTAGAGGCCGGCACAGATACGCAGTATTTT. Supplemented by reference TRBV11-2 and TRBJ2-3, the full variable domain reads EAGVAQSPRYKIIEKRQSVAFWCNPISGHATLYWYQQILGQGPKLLIQFQNNGVVDDSQLPKDRFSAERLKGVDSTLKIQPAKLEDSAVYLCASSLEAGTDTQYFGPGTRLTVL.